The present entry profiles one TCR beta chain with its context. Trimming removed 6 bases from V and 13 bases from J, with 19 bases in between. The CDR3 has 14 amino acids. CDR1 is MNHEY, CDR2 SVGAGI, per germline. This specimen comes from a study of T cell changes during pregnancy in multiple sclerosis. The table came from immunoSEQ multiplex PCR; TCRdb's copy has only in-frame clones and leaves some out. Found here are approximately 34,000 clones, around 92% of them singletons; the top ten hold 0.47%. The genes are TRBV6-5 and TRBJ1-6, with D perhaps TRBD1 (6 bases). The sequencing here drew on CD4+ T cells from peripheral blood mononuclear cells, taken after pregnancy. The TCR sequence derives from a female donor with multiple sclerosis, enrolled in a pregnancy study. CDR3 nucleotides: TGTGCCAGCAGCCCGGGACAATCAAAGAATCCCCTCCACTTT. It translates to CASSPGQSKNPLHF.